The present T cell receptor beta chain was sequenced within a study of T cell responses to AZD1222 COVID-19 vaccine. As regards this clone: The target antigen is unknown.

The study's findings and limits: Increased Spike-specific TCR breadth and depth were observed after two AZD1222 doses. Without day 14 samples, only post-peak T cell repertoires were studied.

Profiling relied on immunoSEQ multiplex PCR, and the TCRdb table lists in-frame clones only, not all of them. The data show 72,000 or so clones, with nearly 90% seen just once and about 28% held by the top ten. Trimming removed 4 bases at V and 5 bases at J, with 15 bases between. The CDR3 has 14 residues. Germline V gene lookup returns CDR1 SGHKS and CDR2 YYEKEE (reference sequence). The sequence came from an adult who received the AZD1222 COVID-19 vaccine. The chain carries TRBV5-5 and TRBJ1-1; D unresolved. The source material was peripheral blood, sampled 28 days after the second AZD1222 dose. In DNA, the CDR3 is TGTGCCAGCAGCCCTGGGTTGAGCCGGACTGAAGCTTTCTTT. This sequence encodes CASSPGLSRTEAFF.